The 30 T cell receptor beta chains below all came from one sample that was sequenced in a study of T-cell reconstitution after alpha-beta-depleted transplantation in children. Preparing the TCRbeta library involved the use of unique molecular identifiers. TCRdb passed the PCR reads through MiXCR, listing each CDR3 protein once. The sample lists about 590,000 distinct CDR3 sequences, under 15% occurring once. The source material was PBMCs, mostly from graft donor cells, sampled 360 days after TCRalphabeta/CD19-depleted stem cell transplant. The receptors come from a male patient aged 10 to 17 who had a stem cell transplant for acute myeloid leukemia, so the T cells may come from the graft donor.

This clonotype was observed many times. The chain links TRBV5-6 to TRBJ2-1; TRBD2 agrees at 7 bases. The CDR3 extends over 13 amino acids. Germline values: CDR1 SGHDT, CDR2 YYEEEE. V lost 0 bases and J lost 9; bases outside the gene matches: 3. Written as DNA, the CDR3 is TGTGCCAGCAGCTTGGCGGGGAGGGTTGAGCAGTTCTTC. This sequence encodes CASSLAGRVEQFF. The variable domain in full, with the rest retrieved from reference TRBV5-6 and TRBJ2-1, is DAGVTQSPTHLIKTRGQQVTLRCSPKSGHDTVSWYQQALGQGPQFIFQYYEEEERQRGNFPDRFSGHQFPNYSSELNVNALLLGDSALYLCASSLAGRVEQFFGPGTRLTVL.

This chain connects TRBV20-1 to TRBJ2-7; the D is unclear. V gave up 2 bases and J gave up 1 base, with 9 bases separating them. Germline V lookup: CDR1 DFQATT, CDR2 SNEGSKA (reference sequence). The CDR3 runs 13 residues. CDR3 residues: CSARRKSSYEQYF. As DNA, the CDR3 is TGCAGTGCTAGAAGGAAGTCATCCTACGAGCAGTACTTC.

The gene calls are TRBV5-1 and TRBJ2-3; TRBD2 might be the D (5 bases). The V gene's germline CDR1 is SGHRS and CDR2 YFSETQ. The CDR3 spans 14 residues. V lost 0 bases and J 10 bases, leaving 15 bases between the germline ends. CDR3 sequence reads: CASSLEARTRSQYF. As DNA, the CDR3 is TGCGCCAGCAGCTTGGAGGCTAGGACTCGTTCGCAGTATTTT.

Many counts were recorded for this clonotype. The CDR3 is CATGTGVGYEQYF. The CDR3 bases are TGTGCCACAGGGACCGGGGTTGGTTACGAGCAGTACTTC. The gene calls are TRBV3-1 and TRBJ2-7; D tentatively reads TRBD1 or TRBD2 (5 bases each). The CDR3 sequence is 13 residues long. Trimming removed 10 bases from V and 4 bases from J, with 17 bases in between. Germline CDR1 and CDR2: LGHDT and YNNKEL (reference sequence).

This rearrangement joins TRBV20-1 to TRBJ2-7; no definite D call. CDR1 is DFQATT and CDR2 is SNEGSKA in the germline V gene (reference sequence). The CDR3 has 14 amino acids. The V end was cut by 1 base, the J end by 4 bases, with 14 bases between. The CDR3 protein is CSARAPVGFYEQYF. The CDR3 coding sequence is TGCAGTGCTAGAGCACCTGTAGGATTTTACGAGCAGTACTTC.

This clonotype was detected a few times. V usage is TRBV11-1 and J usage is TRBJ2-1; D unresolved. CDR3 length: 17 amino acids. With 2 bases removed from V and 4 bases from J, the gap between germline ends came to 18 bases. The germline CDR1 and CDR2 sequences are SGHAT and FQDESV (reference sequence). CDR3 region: CASSLFLSALQYNEQFF. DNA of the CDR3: TGTGCCAGCAGCTTATTCTTATCAGCGCTCCAATACAATGAGCAGTTCTTC.

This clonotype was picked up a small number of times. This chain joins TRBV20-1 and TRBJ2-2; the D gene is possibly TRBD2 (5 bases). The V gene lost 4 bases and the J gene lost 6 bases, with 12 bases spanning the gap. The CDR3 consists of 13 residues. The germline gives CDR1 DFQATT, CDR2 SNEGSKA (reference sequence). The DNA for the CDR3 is TGCAGTGCTACACCGGGAAGCGCCGGGGAGCTGTTTTTT. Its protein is CSATPGSAGELFF.

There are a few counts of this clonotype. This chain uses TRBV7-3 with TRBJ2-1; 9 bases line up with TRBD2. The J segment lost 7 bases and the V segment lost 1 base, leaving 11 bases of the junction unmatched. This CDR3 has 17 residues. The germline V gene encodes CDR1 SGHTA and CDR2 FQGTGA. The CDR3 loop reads CASSLKVAGGAGNEQFF. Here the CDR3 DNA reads TGTGCCAGCAGCTTAAAGGTCGCGGGAGGGGCTGGGAATGAGCAGTTCTTC.

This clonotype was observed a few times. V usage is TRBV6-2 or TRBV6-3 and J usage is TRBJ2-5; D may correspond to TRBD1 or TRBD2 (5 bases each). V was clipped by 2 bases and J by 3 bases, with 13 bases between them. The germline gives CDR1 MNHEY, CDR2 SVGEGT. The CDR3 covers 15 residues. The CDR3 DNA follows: TGTGCCAGCAGTTACGGGACCGTGGGGGAAGAGACCCAGTACTTC. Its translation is CASSYGTVGEETQYF.

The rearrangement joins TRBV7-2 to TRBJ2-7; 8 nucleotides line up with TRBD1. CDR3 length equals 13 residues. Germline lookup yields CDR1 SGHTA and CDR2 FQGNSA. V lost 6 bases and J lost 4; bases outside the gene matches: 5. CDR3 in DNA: TGTGCCAGCAGTTCCCGGGACAGGTACGAGCAGTACTTC. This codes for CASSSRDRYEQYF. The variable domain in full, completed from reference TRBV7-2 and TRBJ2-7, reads GAGVSQSPSNKVTEKGKDVELRCDPISGHTALYWYRQSLGQGLEFLIYFQGNSAPDKSGLPSDRFSAERTGGSVSTLTIQRTQQEDSAVYLCASSSRDRYEQYFGPGTRLTVT.

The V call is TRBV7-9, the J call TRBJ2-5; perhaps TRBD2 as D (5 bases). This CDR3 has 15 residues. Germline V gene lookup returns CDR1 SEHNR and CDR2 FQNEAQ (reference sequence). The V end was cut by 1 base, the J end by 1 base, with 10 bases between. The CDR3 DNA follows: TGTGCCAGCAGCTTAGTACAGCTAGCCCAAGAGACCCAGTACTTC. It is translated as CASSLVQLAQETQYF. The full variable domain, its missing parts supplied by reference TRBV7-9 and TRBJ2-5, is DTGVSQNPRHKITKRGQNVTFRCDPISEHNRLYWYRQTLGQGPEFLTYFQNEAQLEKSRLLSDRFSAERPKGSFSTLEIQRTEQGDSAMYLCASSLVQLAQETQYFGPGTRLLVL.

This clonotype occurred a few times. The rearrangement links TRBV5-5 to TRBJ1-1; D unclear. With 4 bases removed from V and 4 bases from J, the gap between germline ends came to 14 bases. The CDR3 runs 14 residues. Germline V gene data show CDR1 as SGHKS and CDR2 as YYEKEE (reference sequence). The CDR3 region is CASSPDIFGTEAFF. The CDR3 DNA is TGTGCCAGCAGCCCCGACATCTTCGGCACTGAAGCTTTCTTT. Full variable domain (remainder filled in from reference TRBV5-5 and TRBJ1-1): DAGVTQSPTHLIKTRGQQVTLRCSPISGHKSVSWYQQVLGQGPQFIFQYYEKEERGRGNFPDRFSARQFPNYSSELNVNALLLGDSALYLCASSPDIFGTEAFFGQGTRLTVV.

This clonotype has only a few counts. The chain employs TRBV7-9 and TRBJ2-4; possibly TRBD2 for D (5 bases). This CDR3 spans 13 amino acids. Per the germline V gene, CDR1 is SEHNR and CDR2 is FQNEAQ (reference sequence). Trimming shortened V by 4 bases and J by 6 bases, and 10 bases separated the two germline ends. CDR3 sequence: CASSWGEGNIQYF. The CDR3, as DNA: TGTGCCAGCAGCTGGGGTGAGGGAAACATTCAGTACTTC.

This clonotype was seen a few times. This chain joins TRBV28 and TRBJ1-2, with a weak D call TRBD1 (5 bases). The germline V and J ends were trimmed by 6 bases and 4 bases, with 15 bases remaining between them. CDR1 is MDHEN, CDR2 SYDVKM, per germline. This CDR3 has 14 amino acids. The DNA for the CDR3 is TGTGCCAGCAGCACCGGGACGGCATCCTATGGCTACACCTTC. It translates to CASSTGTASYGYTF.

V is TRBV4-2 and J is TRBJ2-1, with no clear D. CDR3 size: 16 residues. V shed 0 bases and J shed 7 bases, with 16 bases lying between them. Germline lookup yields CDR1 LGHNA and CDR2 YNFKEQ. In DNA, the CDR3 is TGTGCCAGCAGCCAAGATCTGGCCACCACCTGGAATGAGCAGTTCTTC. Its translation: CASSQDLATTWNEQFF.

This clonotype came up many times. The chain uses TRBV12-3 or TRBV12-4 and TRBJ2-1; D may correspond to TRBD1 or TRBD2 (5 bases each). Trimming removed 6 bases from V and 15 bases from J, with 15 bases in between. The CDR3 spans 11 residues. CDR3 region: CASRNRDLGFF. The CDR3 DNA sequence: TGTGCCAGCAGAAACCGGGACCTCGGGTTCTTC.

In DNA, the CDR3 is TGCAGTGCTAGAGACCCAGACAGCCAAGAGACCCAGTACTTC. Protein: CSARDPDSQETQYF. The J gene is TRBJ2-5, the V gene TRBV20-1; tentatively, D is TRBD1 (5 bases). The CDR3 spans 14 residues. With 0 bases removed from V and 1 base from J, the gap between germline ends came to 9 bases. In germline, CDR1 is DFQATT, CDR2 SNEGSKA (reference sequence).

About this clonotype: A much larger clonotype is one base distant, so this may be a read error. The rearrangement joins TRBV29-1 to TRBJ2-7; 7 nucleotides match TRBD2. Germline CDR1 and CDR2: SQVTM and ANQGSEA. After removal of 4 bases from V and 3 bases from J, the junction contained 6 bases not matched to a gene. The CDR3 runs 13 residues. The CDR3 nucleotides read TGCAGCGTTGGCTGGACTAGAGGCTACGAGCAGTACTTC. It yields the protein CSVGWTRGYEQYF.

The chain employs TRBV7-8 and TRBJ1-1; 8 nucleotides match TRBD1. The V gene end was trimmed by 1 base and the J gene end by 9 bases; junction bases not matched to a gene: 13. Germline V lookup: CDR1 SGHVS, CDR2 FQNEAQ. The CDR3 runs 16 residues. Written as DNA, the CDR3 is TGTGCCAGCAGCTTAGTGGGCAGGGGGCCAGCCCTAAAAGCTTTCTTT. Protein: CASSLVGRGPALKAFF.

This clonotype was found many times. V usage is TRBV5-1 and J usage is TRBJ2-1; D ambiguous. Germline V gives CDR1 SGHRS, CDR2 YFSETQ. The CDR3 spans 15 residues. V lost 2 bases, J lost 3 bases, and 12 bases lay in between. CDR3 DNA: TGCGCCAGCAGCTTAAGAGACTCCTACTACAATGAGCAGTTCTTC. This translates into CASSLRDSYYNEQFF.

The CDR3 is CASSRPPWAPRLKQYF. DNA for the CDR3: TGTGCCAGCAGCAGGCCACCTTGGGCCCCTCGTCTTAAGCAGTACTTC. The chain recombines TRBV7-8 with TRBJ2-7; D not certain. V was clipped by 5 bases and J by 8 bases, with 25 bases between them. This CDR3 contains 16 residues. Looked up from germline, CDR1 is SGHVS and CDR2 is FQNEAQ.

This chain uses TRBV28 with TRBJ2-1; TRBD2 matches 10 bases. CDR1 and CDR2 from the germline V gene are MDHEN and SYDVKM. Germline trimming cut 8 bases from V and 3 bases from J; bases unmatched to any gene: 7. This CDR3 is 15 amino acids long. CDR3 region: CASPPGLAIYNEQFF. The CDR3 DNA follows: TGTGCCAGCCCGCCGGGACTAGCGATCTACAATGAGCAGTTCTTC. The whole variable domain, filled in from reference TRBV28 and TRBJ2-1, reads DVKVTQSSRYLVKRTGEKVFLECVQDMDHENMFWYRQDPGLGLRLIYFSYDVKMKEKGDIPEGYSVSREKKERFSLILESASTNQTSMYLCASPPGLAIYNEQFFGPGTRLTVL.

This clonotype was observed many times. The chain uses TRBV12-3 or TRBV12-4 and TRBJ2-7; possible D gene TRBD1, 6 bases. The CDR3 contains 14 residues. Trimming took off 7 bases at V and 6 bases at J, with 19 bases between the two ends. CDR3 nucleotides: TGTGCCAGCACAACCTCACCAACAGGGACCGAGCAGTACTTC. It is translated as CASTTSPTGTEQYF.

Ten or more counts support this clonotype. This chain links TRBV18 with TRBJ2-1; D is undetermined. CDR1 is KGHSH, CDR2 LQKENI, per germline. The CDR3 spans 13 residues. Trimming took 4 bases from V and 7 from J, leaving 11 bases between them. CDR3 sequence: CASSQSFGNEQFF. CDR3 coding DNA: TGTGCCAGCTCACAATCGTTCGGGAATGAGCAGTTCTTC.

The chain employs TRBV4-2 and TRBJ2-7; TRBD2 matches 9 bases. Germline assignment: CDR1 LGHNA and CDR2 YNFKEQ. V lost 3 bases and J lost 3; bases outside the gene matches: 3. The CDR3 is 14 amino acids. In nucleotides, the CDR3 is TGTGCCAGCAGCCACGGGCGGGAGGGCTACGAGCAGTACTTC. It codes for CASSHGREGYEQYF.

The CDR3 reads CSVSTGVSGANVLTF. In DNA form, the CDR3 reads TGCAGCGTCAGTACAGGTGTCTCTGGGGCCAACGTCCTGACTTTC. The chain links TRBV29-1 to TRBJ2-6; D perhaps matches TRBD1 (5 bases). This CDR3 spans 15 amino acids. V shed 6 bases and J shed 0 bases, with 12 bases lying between them. Germline V gives CDR1 SQVTM, CDR2 ANQGSEA. Complete variable domain (other parts from reference TRBV29-1 and TRBJ2-6): SAVISQKPSRDICQRGTSLTIQCQVDSQVTMMFWYRQQPGQSLTLIATANQGSEATYESGFVIDKFPISRPNLTFSTLTVSNMSPEDSSIYLCSVSTGVSGANVLTFGAGSRLTVL.

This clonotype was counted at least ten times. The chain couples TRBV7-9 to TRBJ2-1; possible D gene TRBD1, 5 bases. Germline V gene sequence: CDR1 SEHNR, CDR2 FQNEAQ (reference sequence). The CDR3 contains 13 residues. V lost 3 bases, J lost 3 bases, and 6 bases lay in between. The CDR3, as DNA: TGTGCCAGCAGCTTGGACAACTACAATGAGCAGTTCTTC. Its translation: CASSLDNYNEQFF.

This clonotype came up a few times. CDR3 sequence (DNA): TGTGCCAGCAGTTTCCGACAGGGTTGGGACAATGAGCAGTTCTTC. Translating gives CASSFRQGWDNEQFF. V gene TRBV28 combines with J gene TRBJ2-1; the match to TRBD1 covers 7 bases. There are 15 residues in the CDR3. Trimming took 3 bases from V and 5 from J; bases not matched to a gene: 7. Germline assignment: CDR1 MDHEN and CDR2 SYDVKM.

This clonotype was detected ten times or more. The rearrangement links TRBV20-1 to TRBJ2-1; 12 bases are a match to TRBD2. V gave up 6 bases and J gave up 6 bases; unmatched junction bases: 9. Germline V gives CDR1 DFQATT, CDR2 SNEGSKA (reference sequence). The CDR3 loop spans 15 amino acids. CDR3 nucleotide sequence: TGCAGTGCCCCCCGGCTAGCGGGAGGGGGCAATGAGCAGTTCTTC. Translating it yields CSAPRLAGGGNEQFF.

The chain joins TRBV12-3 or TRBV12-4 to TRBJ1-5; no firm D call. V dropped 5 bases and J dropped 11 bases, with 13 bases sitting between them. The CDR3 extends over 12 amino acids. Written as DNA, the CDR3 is TGTGCCAGCAGTCCAAACCCCGGGTCCCAGCATTTT. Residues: CASSPNPGSQHF.